Following are 10 T cell receptor beta chains from one sample sequenced in a study of shared clonotypes between healthy human individuals (dated by TCRdb to about 2020). Library creation used the immunoSEQ multiplex PCR assay. TCRdb carries this immuneACCESS record with in-frame sequences only. Its versions omit some clonotypes, under half of them owing to an unresolved V gene in the studies checked, with the rest unexplained. The sample profile shows more than 1,200,000 clones; around 98.5% of them were found once. About 0.34% of the sample comes from the top ten. Material: naive CD4+ T cells sorted from blood. The cell subset or site label for this specimen denotes: CD45RA+ positively selected. These receptors were obtained from a young man in good health.

For this clone: The sample holds other DNA sequences that translate to the same CDR3. This chain joins TRBV7-3 and TRBJ2-5, with D unresolved. The CDR3 spans 12 residues. Trimming pared 2 bases from V and 4 bases from J, leaving 5 bases between. Germline assignment: CDR1 SGHTA and CDR2 FQGTGA. The CDR3 loop reads CASSLLGETQYF. The CDR3 DNA reads TGTGCCAGCAGCTTACTAGGAGAGACCCAGTACTTC.

As concerns this clone: This sample also contains other DNA sequences that code for the same CDR3. The CDR3 is CASSPTGGDQPQHF. For the CDR3, the DNA is TGTGCCAGCTCACCAACAGGGGGCGATCAGCCCCAGCATTTT. V usage is TRBV18 and J usage is TRBJ1-5; 9 nucleotides line up with TRBD1. The junction had 1 base not matched to a gene; V was cut back by 2 bases and J by 5 bases. Germline CDR1 reads KGHSH; CDR2 reads LQKENI. This CDR3 spans 14 amino acids.

The V call is TRBV9, the J call TRBJ2-1; D possibly corresponds to TRBD2 (6 bases). V was pared by 4 bases and J by 9 bases, with 17 bases between. Germline assignment: CDR1 SGDLS and CDR2 YYNGEE. This CDR3 contains 14 residues. For the CDR3, the DNA is TGTGCCAGCAGCCCCTTCACGGGAGTCGGTGAGCAGTTCTTC. It codes for CASSPFTGVGEQFF. The whole variable domain, filled in from reference TRBV9 and TRBJ2-1, reads DSGVTQTPKHLITATGQRVTLRCSPRSGDLSVYWYQQSLDQGLQFLIQYYNGEERAKGNILERFSAQQFPDLHSELNLSSLELGDSALYFCASSPFTGVGEQFFGPGTRLTVL.

The chain combines TRBV9 with TRBJ2-1, with D perhaps assigned TRBD1 or TRBD2 (5 bases each). V lost 2 bases and J lost 4, with 13 bases in between. Germline V CDR1 and CDR2: SGDLS, YYNGEE. The CDR3 runs to 15 residues. CDR3 residues: CASSVTGPGYNEQFF. CDR3 coding DNA: TGTGCCAGCAGCGTCACGGGACCCGGATACAATGAGCAGTTCTTC.

The chain recombines TRBV30 with TRBJ2-2; TRBD1 might be the D (6 bases). V was pared by 2 bases and J by 1 base, with 14 bases between. Germline CDR1 is GTSNPN and CDR2 is SVGIG (reference sequence). The CDR3 runs 16 residues. CDR3: CAWSRPDRQNTGELFF. CDR3 in DNA: TGTGCCTGGAGTAGACCGGACAGACAGAACACCGGGGAGCTGTTTTTT.

V is TRBV28 and J is TRBJ1-2; the D gene is possibly TRBD1 (5 bases). The CDR3 extends over 14 amino acids. Per the germline V gene, CDR1 is MDHEN and CDR2 is SYDVKM. V was cut by 6 bases and J by 2 bases, with 13 bases left in between. CDR3 sequence reads: CASRDRDGNYGYTF. Written as DNA, the CDR3 is TGTGCCAGCAGAGACCGGGACGGAAACTATGGCTACACCTTC.

V and J are TRBV10-3 and TRBJ2-6; the match to TRBD1 covers 9 bases. Germline V gives CDR1 ENHRY, CDR2 SYGVKD. The length of the CDR3 is 16 residues. Unmatched junction bases numbered 6, after V lost 7 bases and J lost 2 bases. CDR3 amino acids: CAITGQGSTGANVLTF. The CDR3 bases are TGTGCCATCACGGGACAGGGTAGTACTGGGGCCAACGTCCTGACTTTC.

V gene TRBV10-3 combines with J gene TRBJ2-1, with D perhaps TRBD1 (7 bases). The V gene's germline CDR1 is ENHRY and CDR2 SYGVKD. The V end lost 6 bases, the J end lost 5 bases, and 14 bases lay between the germline ends. The CDR3 loop spans 14 amino acids. The CDR3 nucleotides are TGTGCCATCAGCGGGGGACAGACTCACAATGAGCAGTTCTTC. Its translation: CAISGGQTHNEQFF.

This chain connects TRBV30 to TRBJ1-2; unclear D gene. Trimming took off 0 bases at V and 1 base at J, with 12 bases between the two ends. The germline V gene has CDR1 GTSNPN and CDR2 SVGIG (reference sequence). This CDR3 has 15 amino acids. This chain's CDR3 is CAWSVQQPFNYGYTF. The CDR3 DNA sequence: TGTGCCTGGAGTGTACAACAGCCTTTTAACTATGGCTACACCTTC.

The chain joins TRBV15 to TRBJ2-1; 7 bases align to TRBD2. Germline lookup yields CDR1 LNHNV and CDR2 YYDKDF (reference sequence). CDR3 length: 18 amino acids. V lost 2 bases and J lost 0; bases outside the gene matches: 10. DNA of the CDR3: TGTGCCACCAGCAGAACCTTAACTAGCGAGTACTCCTACAATGAGCAGTTCTTC. This codes for CATSRTLTSEYSYNEQFF.